The clone carrying this T cell receptor beta chain came up a few times. Its antigen is not identified. These data originate in a study of T cells after yellow fever vaccination. Overall study results and limits: Booster samples showed a return of most primary-vaccination clones (around 95% CD4, 70% to 90% CD8).

J was trimmed by 1 base and V by 3 bases; bases with no gene match: 3. Germline lookup yields CDR1 SGDLS and CDR2 YYNGEE. The CDR3 is 14 residues long. TCRdb fed the 5' RACE reads into MiXCR, producing one record per CDR3 protein. Of 400,000 to 650,000 distinct CDR3 sequences in the sample, around a fifth were seen once. This specimen was PBMCs, taken about 20 days after the first yellow fever vaccination. This chain uses TRBV9 with TRBJ2-5, with TRBD2 matching 7 bases. The clonotype originates from a man younger than 35 who received the YFV17D yellow fever vaccine. The CDR3 DNA reads as TGTGCCAGCAGCGAAACTAGCGCCCAAGAGACCCAGTACTTC. This encodes CASSETSAQETQYF.